The next 9 T cell receptor beta chains were all read from a single sample in a study of T-cell memory formation after mild COVID-19. MiXCR, run by TCRdb on the 5' RACE reads, gives a single entry per CDR3 protein. Of some 290,000 distinct CDR3 sequences detected, roughly 17% appear once; the ten largest clones hold 20% to 25%. The sequencing sample was made of PBMCs or a T cell subset sorted from them (not recorded which). These receptors all come from a man aged 18-30 years who had mild COVID-19 (a few samples of this study predate the infection). Cell type and time point are not known.

J is TRBJ2-1 and V is TRBV15; possible D gene TRBD1, 5 bases. The CDR3 covers 13 residues. V shed 5 bases and J shed 7 bases, with 12 bases lying between them. Germline V gives CDR1 LNHNV, CDR2 YYDKDF (reference sequence). CDR3 nucleotide sequence: TGTGCCACCAGCCCCGACAGCCAGAATGAGCAGTTCTTC. Translation: CATSPDSQNEQFF.

In this sample, this clonotype turned up a few times. The gene calls are TRBV5-1 and TRBJ1-6; a possible D gene is TRBD1 (5 bases). With 1 base removed from V and 5 bases from J, the gap between germline ends came to 13 bases. Germline V gene data show CDR1 as SGHRS and CDR2 as YFSETQ. This CDR3 region has 16 residues. CDR3 residues: CASSLSGEGDNSPLHF. As DNA, the CDR3 is TGCGCCAGCAGCTTGTCGGGGGAAGGAGATAATTCACCCCTCCACTTT.

The chain employs TRBV4-3 and TRBJ2-2; D is undetermined. This CDR3 spans 17 amino acids. The V gene lost 0 bases and the J gene lost 1 base, with 12 bases spanning the gap. The germline gives CDR1 LGHNA, CDR2 YSLEER. CDR3 in amino acids: CASSQDFFAENTGELFF. DNA of the CDR3: TGCGCCAGCAGCCAAGATTTCTTTGCGGAGAACACCGGGGAGCTGTTTTTT.

This clonotype was detected a few times. The V gene is TRBV28, the J gene TRBJ1-3; D might be TRBD1 (6 bases). V gave up 2 bases and J gave up 12 bases, with 11 bases separating them. This CDR3 is built from 12 residues. Germline V gene data show CDR1 as MDHEN and CDR2 as SYDVKM. For the CDR3, the DNA is TGTGCCAGCAGTTTAACCCACAGGGTCATATATTTT. It codes for CASSLTHRVIYF. Complete variable domain (other parts from reference TRBV28 and TRBJ1-3): DVKVTQSSRYLVKRTGEKVFLECVQDMDHENMFWYRQDPGLGLRLIYFSYDVKMKEKGDIPEGYSVSREKKERFSLILESASTNQTSMYLCASSLTHRVIYFGEGSWLTVV.

The chain uses TRBV20-1 and TRBJ1-1; 7 bases map to TRBD1. Trimming removed 2 bases from V and 8 bases from J; junction bases left unmatched: 14. The germline gives CDR1 DFQATT, CDR2 SNEGSKA (reference sequence). This CDR3 contains 15 residues. The CDR3 coding sequence is TGCAGTGCTAGAACAGCAGGGGGAGCGCGGCGGGAAGCTTTCTTT. Its translation is CSARTAGGARREAFF.

The chain recombines TRBV6-1 with TRBJ2-3, with a weak D call TRBD1 (5 bases). Trimming cost V 4 bases and J 2 bases, with 16 bases left between them. Germline CDR1 MNHNS, CDR2 SASEGT. The CDR3 loop spans 16 amino acids. CDR3 nucleotides: TGTGCCAGCAGTGGACTGTGGGGCGGAGACACAGATACGCAGTATTTT. This encodes CASSGLWGGDTDTQYF.

This clonotype turned up a few times. The chain links TRBV12-3 or TRBV12-4 to TRBJ2-2; D is ambiguous. V dropped 6 bases and J dropped 1 base, with 9 bases sitting between them. This CDR3 contains 14 residues. Here the CDR3 reads CASRRVVNTGELFF. The CDR3 nucleotides are TGTGCCAGCAGAAGGGTAGTGAACACCGGGGAGCTGTTTTTT.

The V call is TRBV5-1, the J call TRBJ1-1, with unresolved D. This CDR3 has 13 amino acids. The ends were cut back, 0 bases at V and 3 bases at J, with 6 bases in the middle. Per the germline V gene, CDR1 is SGHRS and CDR2 is YFSETQ. The CDR3 DNA reads as TGCGCCAGCAGCTTGGTGTCCGACACTGAAGCTTTCTTT. This encodes CASSLVSDTEAFF.

This clonotype was detected ten times or more. The chain combines TRBV30 with TRBJ2-5, with D perhaps TRBD1 (6 bases). V was trimmed by 0 bases and J by 5 bases, leaving 7 bases between them. The CDR3 runs 12 residues. The germline V gene encodes CDR1 GTSNPN and CDR2 SVGIG (reference sequence). CDR3 nucleotide sequence: TGTGCCTGGAGTGTACAGGGTGAGACCCAGTACTTC. This encodes CAWSVQGETQYF.